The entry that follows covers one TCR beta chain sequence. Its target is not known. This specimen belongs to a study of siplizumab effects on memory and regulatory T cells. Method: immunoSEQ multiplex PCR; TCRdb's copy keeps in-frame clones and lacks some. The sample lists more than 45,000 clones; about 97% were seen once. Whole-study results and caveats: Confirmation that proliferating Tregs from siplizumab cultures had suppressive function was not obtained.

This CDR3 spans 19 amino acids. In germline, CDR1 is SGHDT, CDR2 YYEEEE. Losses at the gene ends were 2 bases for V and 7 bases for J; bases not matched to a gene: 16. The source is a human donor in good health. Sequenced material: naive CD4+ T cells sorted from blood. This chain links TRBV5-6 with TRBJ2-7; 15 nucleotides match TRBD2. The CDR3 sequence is CASSFRGLAGGPGLREQYF. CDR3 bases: TGTGCCAGCAGCTTCCGAGGACTAGCGGGAGGGCCGGGTTTAAGGGAGCAGTACTTC.